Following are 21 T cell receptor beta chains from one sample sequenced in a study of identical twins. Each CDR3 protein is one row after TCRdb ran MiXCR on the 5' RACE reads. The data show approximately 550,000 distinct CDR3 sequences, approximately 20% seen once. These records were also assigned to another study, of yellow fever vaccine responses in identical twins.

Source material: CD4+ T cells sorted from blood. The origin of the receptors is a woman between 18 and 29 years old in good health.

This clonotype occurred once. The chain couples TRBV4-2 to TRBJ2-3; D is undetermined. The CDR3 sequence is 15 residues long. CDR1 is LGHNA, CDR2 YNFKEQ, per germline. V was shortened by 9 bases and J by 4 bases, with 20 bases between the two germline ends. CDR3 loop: CARGTGLLGSDTQYF. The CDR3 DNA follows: TGTGCCAGGGGCACTGGGCTCCTGGGCTCAGATACGCAGTATTTT.

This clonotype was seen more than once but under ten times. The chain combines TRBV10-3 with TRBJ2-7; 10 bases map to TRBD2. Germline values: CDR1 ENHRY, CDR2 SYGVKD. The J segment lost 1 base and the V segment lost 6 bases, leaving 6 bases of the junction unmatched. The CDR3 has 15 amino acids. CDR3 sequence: CAIRPLAGESYEQYF. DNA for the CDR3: TGTGCCATCAGACCCCTAGCGGGGGAATCCTACGAGCAGTACTTC.

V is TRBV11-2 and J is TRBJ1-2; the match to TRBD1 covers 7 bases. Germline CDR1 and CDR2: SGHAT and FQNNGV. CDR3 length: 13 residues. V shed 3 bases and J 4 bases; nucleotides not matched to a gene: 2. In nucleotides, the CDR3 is TGTGCCAGCAGCTTCCGGGACAGCTATGGCTACACCTTC. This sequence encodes CASSFRDSYGYTF.

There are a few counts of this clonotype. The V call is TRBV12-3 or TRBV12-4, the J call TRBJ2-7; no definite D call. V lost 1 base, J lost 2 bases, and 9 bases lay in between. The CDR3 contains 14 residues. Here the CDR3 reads CASSLVRSPYEQYF. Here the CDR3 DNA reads TGTGCCAGCAGTTTAGTGCGGAGCCCCTACGAGCAGTACTTC.

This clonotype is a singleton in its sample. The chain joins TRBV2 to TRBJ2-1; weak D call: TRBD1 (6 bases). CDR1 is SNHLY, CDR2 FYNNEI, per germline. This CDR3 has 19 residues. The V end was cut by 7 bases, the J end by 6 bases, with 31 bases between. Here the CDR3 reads CASIRLTGTLSGAGNEQFF. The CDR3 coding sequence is TGTGCCAGCATAAGACTGACGGGGACACTGTCAGGGGCCGGCAATGAGCAGTTCTTC.

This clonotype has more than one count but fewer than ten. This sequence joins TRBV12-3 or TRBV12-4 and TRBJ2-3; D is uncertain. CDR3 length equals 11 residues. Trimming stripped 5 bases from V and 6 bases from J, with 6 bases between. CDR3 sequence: CASSTRDTQYF. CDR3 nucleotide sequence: TGTGCCAGCAGTACACGGGATACGCAGTATTTT.

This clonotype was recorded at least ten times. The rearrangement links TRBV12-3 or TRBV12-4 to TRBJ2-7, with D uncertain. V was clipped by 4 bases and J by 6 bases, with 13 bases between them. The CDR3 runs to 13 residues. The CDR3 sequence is CASSSLGRLEQYF. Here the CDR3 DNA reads TGTGCCAGCAGTTCGCTAGGGCGCCTCGAGCAGTACTTC.

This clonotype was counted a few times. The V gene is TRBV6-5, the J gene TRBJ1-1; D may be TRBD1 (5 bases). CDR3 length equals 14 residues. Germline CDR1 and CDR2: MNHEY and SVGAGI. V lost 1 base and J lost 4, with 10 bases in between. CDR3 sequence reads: CASSYWGSGTEAFF. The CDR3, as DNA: TGTGCCAGCAGTTACTGGGGGTCAGGCACTGAAGCTTTCTTT.

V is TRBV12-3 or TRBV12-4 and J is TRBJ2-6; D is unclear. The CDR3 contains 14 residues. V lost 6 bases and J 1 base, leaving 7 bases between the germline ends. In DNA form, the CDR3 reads TGTGCCAGCAGGAAAGAGTCTGGGGCCAACGTCCTGACTTTC. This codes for CASRKESGANVLTF.

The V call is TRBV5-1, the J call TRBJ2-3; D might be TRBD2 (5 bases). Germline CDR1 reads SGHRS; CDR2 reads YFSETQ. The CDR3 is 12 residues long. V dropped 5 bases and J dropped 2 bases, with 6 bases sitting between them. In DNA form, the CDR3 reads TGCGCCAGCAGACGGGACACAGATACGCAGTATTTT. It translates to CASRRDTDTQYF.

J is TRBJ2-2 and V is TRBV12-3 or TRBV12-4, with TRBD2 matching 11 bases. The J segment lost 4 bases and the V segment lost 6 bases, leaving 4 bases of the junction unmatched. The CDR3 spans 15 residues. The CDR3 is CASSTSGSITGELFF. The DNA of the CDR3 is TGTGCCAGCAGCACTAGCGGGAGTATCACCGGGGAGCTGTTTTTT.

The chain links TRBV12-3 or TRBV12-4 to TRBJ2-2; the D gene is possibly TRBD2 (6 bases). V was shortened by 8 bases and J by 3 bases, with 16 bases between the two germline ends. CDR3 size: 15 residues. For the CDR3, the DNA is TGTGCCAGCTCGAGTGGGACTCACTACACCGGGGAGCTGTTTTTT. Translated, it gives CASSSGTHYTGELFF.

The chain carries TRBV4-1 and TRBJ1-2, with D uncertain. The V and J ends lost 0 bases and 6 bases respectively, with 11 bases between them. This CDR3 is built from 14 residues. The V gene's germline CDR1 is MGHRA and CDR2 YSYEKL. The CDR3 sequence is CASSQEPGGNGYTF. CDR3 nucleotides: TGCGCCAGCAGCCAAGAACCGGGTGGGAATGGCTACACCTTC.

In DNA, the CDR3 is TGCAGTGCTAGAGATGGGCAGGGGGGAGGTACGCAGTATTTT. Residues: CSARDGQGGGTQYF. The J gene is TRBJ2-3, the V gene TRBV20-1; D is perhaps TRBD1 (7 bases). This CDR3 contains 14 residues. Germline-derived CDR1 and CDR2 are DFQATT and SNEGSKA (reference sequence). V was clipped by 0 bases and J by 8 bases, with 15 bases between them.

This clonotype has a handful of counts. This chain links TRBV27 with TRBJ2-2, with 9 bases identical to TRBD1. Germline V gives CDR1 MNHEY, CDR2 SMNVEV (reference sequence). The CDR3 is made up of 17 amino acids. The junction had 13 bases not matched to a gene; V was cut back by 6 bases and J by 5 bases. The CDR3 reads CASRSWGTGSRTGELFF. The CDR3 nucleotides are TGTGCCAGCAGATCATGGGGGACAGGGAGCAGGACCGGGGAGCTGTTTTTT.

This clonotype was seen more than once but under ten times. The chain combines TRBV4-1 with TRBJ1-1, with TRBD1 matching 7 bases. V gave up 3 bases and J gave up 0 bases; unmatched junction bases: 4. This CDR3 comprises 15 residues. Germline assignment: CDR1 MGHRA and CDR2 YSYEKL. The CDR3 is CASSQMTGMNTEAFF. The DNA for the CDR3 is TGCGCCAGCAGCCAGATGACAGGGATGAACACTGAAGCTTTCTTT.

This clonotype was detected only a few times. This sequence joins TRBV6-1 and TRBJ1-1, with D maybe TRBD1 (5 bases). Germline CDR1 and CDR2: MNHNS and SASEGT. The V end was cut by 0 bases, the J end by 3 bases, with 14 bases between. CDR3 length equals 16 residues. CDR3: CASSEAIRGGDTEAFF. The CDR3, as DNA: TGTGCCAGCAGTGAAGCCATCCGGGGCGGGGACACTGAAGCTTTCTTT.

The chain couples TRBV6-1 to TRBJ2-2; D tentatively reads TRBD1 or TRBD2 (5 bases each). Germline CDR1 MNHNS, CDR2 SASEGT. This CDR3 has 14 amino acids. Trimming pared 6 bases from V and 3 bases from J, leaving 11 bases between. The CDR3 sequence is CASRTGRDTGELFF. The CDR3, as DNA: TGTGCCAGCAGGACGGGGCGAGACACCGGGGAGCTGTTTTTT.

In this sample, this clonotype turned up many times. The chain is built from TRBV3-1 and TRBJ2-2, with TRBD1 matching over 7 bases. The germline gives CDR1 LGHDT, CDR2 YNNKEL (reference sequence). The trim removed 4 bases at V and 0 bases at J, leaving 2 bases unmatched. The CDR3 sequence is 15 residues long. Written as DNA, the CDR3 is TGTGCCAGCAGCCCCGACAGGGCGAACACCGGGGAGCTGTTTTTT. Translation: CASSPDRANTGELFF.

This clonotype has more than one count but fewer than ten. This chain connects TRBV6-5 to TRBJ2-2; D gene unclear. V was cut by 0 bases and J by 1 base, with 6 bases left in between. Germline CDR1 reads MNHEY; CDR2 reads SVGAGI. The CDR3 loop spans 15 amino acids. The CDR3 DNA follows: TGTGCCAGCAGTTACTCGAAGGTGAACACCGGGGAGCTGTTTTTT. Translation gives CASSYSKVNTGELFF.

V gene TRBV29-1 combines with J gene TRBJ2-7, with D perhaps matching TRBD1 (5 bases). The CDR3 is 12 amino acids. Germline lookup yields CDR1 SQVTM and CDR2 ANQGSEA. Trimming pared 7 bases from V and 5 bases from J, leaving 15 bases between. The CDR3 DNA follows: TGCAGCGCCCTTAGGGGTGTCAACGAGCAGTACTTC. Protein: CSALRGVNEQYF.